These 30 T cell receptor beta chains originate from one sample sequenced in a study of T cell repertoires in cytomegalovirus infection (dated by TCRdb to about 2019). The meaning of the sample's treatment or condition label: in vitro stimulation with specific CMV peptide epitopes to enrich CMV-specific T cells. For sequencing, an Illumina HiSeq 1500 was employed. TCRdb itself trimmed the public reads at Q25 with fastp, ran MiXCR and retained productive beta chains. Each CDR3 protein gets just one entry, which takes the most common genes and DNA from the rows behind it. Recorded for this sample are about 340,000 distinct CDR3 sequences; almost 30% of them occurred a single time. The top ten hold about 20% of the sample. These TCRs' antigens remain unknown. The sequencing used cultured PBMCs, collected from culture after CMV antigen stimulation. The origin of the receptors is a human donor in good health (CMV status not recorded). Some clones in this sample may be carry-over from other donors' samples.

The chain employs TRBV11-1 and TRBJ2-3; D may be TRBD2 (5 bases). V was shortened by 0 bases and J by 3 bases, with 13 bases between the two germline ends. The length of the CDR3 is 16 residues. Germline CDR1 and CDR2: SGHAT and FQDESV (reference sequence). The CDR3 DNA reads TGTGCCAGCAGCTTAGCGCTGGCCAGGAGGACAGATACGCAGTATTTT. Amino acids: CASSLALARRTDTQYF.

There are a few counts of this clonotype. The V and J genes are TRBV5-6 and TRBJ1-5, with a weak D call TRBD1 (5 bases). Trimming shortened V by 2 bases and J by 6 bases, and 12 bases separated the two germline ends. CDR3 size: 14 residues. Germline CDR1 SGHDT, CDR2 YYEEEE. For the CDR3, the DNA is TGTGCCAGCAGCTTCAGCGGGGGGGGTCAGCCCCAGCATTTT. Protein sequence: CASSFSGGGQPQHF.

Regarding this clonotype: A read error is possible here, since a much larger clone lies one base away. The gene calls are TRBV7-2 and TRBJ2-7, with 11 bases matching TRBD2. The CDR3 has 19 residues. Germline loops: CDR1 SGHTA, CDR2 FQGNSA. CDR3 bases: TGTGCCGGCAGCCTCTATGCTCCGGGACTAGCGGCGAGCTCCTACGAGCAGTACTTC. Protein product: CAGSLYAPGLAASSYEQYF.

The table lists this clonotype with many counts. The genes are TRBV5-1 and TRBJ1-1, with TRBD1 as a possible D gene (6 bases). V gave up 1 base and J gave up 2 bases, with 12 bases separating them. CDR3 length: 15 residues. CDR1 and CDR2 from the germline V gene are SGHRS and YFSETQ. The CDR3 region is CASSLMLQGNTEAFF. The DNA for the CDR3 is TGCGCCAGCAGCTTGATGCTACAGGGAAACACTGAAGCTTTCTTT.

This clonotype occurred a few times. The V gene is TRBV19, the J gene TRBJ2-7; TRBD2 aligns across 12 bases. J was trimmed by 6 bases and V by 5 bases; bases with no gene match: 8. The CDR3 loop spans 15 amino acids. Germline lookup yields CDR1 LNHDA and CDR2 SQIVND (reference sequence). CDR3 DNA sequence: TGTGCCAGTAGTCCCGGACTAGCGGGGACCTCCGAGCAGTACTTC. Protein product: CASSPGLAGTSEQYF.

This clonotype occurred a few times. The CDR3 bases are TGTGCCAGCAGCTTAATCCCTTCAGGAAATTCACCCCTCCACTTT. This translates into CASSLIPSGNSPLHF. The chain recombines TRBV7-2 with TRBJ1-6; D is undetermined. Germline CDR1 reads SGHTA; CDR2 reads FQGNSA. This CDR3 has 15 amino acids. Trimming pared 2 bases from V and 7 bases from J, leaving 12 bases between.

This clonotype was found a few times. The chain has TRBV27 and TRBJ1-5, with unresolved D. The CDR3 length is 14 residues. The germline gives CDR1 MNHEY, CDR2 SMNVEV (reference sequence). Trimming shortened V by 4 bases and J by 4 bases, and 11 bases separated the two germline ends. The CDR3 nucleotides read TGTGCCAGCAGTTCGAACGGGGAAAATCAGCCCCAGCATTTT. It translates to CASSSNGENQPQHF.

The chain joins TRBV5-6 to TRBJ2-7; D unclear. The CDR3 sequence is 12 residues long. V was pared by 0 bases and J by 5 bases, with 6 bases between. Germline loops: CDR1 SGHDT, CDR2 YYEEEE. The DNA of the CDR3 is TGTGCCAGCAGCTTGGTGGGCCACGAGCAGTACTTC. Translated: CASSLVGHEQYF.

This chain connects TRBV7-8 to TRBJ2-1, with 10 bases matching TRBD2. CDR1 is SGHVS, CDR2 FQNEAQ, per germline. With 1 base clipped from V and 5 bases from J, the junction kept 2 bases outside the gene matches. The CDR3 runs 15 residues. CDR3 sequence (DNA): TGTGCCAGCAGCTTAGATGGACTAGCGGACAATGAGCAGTTCTTC. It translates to CASSLDGLADNEQFF.

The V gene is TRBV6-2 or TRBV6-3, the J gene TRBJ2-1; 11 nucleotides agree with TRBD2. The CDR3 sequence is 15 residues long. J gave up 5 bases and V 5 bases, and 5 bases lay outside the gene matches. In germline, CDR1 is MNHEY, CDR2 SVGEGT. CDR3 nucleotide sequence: TGTGCCAGCAGTCGCTCTAGCGGGAGGAACAATGAGCAGTTCTTC. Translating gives CASSRSSGRNNEQFF.

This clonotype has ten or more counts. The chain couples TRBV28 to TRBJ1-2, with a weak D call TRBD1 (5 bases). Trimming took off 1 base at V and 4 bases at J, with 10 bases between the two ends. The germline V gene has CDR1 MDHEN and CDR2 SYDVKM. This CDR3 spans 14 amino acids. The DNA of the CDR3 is TGTGCCAGCAGTTTATTTTCGACAGCCTATGGCTACACCTTC. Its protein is CASSLFSTAYGYTF.

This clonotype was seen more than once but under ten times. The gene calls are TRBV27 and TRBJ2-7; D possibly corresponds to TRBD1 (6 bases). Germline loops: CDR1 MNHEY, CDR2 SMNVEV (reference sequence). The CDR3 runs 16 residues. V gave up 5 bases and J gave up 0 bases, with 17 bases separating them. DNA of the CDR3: TGTGCCAGCAGTCCACGAATTGGACAGAGCTCCTACGAGCAGTACTTC. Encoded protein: CASSPRIGQSSYEQYF.

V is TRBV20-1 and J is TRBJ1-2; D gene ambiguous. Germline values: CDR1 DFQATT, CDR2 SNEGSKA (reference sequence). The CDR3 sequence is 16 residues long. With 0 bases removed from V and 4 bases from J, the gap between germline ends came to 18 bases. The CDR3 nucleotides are TGCAGTGCTAGAGATAATCTGGCGGGGTCTTCCTATGGCTACACCTTC. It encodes CSARDNLAGSSYGYTF.

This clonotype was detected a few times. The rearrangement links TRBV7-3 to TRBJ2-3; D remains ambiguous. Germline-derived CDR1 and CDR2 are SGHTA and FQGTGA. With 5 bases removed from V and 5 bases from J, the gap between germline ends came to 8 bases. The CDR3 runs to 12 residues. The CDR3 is CASSQLGDTQYF. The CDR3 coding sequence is TGTGCCAGCAGCCAACTCGGAGATACGCAGTATTTT.

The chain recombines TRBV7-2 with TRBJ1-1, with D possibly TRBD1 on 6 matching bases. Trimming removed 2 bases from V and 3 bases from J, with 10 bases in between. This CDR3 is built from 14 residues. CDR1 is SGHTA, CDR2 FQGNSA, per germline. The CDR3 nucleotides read TGTGCCAGCAGCTTATTCAGGGGAGACACTGAAGCTTTCTTT. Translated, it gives CASSLFRGDTEAFF.

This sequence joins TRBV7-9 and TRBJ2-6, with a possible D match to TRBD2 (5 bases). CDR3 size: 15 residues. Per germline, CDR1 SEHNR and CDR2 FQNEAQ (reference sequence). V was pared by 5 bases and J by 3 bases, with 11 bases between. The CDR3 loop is CASSPIGSGANVLTF. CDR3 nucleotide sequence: TGTGCCAGCAGCCCCATAGGGAGTGGGGCCAACGTCCTGACTTTC.

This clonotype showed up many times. The CDR3 nucleotides read TGTGCCAGCAGTCCCTCAGGGGCCCGCACAGATACGCAGTATTTT. It encodes CASSPSGARTDTQYF. V is TRBV9 and J is TRBJ2-3; TRBD1 might be the D (6 bases). V was shortened by 5 bases and J by 1 base, with 14 bases between the two germline ends. Germline lookup yields CDR1 SGDLS and CDR2 YYNGEE. The CDR3 sequence is 15 residues long.

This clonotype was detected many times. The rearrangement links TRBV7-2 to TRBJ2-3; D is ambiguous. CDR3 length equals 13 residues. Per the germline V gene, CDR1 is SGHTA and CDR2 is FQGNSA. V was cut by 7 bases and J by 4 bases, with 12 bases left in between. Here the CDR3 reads CASKERIADTQYF. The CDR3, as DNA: TGTGCCAGCAAAGAGAGGATTGCAGATACGCAGTATTTT.

The CDR3 region has the DNA TGTGCCAGCAGCTTAGTGGGACAGGGGACTGAAGCTTTCTTT. The encoded protein is CASSLVGQGTEAFF. This sequence joins TRBV7-9 and TRBJ1-1; 10 bases fit TRBD1. The V segment lost 1 base and the J segment 5 bases; nucleotides outside the gene matches: 1. CDR3 length: 14 residues. The germline gives CDR1 SEHNR, CDR2 FQNEAQ (reference sequence).

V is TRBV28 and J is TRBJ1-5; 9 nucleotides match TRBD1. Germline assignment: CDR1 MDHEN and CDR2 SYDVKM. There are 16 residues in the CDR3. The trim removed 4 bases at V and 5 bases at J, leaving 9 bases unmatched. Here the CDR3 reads CASSSPGTGRDQPQHF. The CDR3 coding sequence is TGTGCCAGCAGTTCTCCCGGGACAGGGAGGGATCAGCCCCAGCATTTT.

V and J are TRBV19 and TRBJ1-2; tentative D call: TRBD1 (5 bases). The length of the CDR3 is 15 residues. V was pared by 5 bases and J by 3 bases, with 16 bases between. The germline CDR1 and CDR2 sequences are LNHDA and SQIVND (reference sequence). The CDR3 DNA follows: TGTGCCAGTAGTCCTGGGACTCCGGGACACTATGGCTACACCTTC. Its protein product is CASSPGTPGHYGYTF.

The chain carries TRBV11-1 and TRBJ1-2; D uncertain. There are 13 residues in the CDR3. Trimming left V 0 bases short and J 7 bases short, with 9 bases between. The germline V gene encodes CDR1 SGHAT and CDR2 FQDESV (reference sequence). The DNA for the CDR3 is TGTGCCAGCAGCTTAGCGGAGCGGGCTGGCTACACCTTC. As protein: CASSLAERAGYTF.

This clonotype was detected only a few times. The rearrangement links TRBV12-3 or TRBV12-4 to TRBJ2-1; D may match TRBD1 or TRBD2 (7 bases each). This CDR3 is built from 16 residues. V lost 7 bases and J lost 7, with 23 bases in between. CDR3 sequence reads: CASNPGGGRTLNEQFF. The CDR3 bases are TGTGCCAGCAATCCAGGGGGGGGGAGGACCCTTAATGAGCAGTTCTTC.

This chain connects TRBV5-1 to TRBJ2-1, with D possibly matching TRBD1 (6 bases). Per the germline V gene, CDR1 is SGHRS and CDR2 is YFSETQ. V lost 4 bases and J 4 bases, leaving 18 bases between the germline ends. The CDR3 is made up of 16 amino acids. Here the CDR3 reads CASSLNPGQGYNEQFF. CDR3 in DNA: TGCGCCAGCAGCCTGAATCCGGGACAAGGTTACAATGAGCAGTTCTTC.

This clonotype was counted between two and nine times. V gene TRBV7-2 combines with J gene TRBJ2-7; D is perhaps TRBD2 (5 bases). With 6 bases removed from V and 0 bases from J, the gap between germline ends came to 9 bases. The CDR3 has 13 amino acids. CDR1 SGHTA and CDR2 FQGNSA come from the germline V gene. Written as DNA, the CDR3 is TGTGCCAGCAGGAACAGCGGCTCCTACGAGCAGTACTTC. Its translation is CASRNSGSYEQYF.

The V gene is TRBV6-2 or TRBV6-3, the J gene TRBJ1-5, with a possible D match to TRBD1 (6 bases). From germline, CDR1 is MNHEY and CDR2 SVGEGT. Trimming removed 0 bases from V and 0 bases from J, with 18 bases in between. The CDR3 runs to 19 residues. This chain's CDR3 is CASSYSTGRIGYSNQPQHF. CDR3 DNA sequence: TGTGCCAGCAGTTACTCGACAGGAAGAATTGGATATAGCAATCAGCCCCAGCATTTT.

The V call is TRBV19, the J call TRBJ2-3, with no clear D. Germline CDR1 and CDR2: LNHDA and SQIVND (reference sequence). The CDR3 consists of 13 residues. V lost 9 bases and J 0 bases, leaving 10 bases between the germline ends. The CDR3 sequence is CASGYPSTDTQYF. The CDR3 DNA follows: TGTGCCAGCGGATACCCTAGCACAGATACGCAGTATTTT.

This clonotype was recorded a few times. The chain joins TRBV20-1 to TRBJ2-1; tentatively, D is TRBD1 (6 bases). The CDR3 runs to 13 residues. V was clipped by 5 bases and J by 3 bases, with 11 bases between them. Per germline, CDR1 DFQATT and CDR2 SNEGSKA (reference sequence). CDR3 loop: CSAPDSYYNEQFF. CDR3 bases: TGCAGTGCTCCGGACAGTTACTACAATGAGCAGTTCTTC.

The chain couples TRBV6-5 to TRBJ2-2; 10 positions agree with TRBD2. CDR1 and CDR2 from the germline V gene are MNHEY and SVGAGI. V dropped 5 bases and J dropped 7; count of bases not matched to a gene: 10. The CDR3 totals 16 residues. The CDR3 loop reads CASSRSSGGRGGELFF. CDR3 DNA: TGTGCCAGCAGTCGGTCTAGCGGGGGACGAGGCGGGGAGCTGTTTTTT.

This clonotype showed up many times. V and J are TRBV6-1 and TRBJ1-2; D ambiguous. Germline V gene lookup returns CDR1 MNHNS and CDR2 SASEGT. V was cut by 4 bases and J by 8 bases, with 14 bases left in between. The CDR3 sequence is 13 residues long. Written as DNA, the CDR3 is TGTGCCAGCAGTGCCCTCAGGAGAGAAGGCTACACCTTC. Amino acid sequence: CASSALRREGYTF.